The 14 T cell receptor beta chains below were found in one sample sequenced in a study of beta chain features in type 1 diabetes. As every portion of the isolated RNA was reverse transcribed, the sequencing read expressed TCRB transcripts. Clones were sequenced by immunoSEQ multiplex PCR, and TCRdb holds only the in-frame ones, with some missing. The sample consists of about 660,000 clones, 11% to 15% of them appearing once. General study results and limits: TCRB CDR3 length was moderately but significantly reduced in all four CD4+ subsets of Type 1 diabetes patients.

These receptors have no identified antigens. The sequenced sample consisted of naive CD4+ T cells from blood. Every receptor here comes from a young man with type 1 diabetes.

Concerning this clone: The sample holds other DNA sequences that translate to the same CDR3. The CDR3 region is CASSPGHQETQYF. The CDR3 coding sequence is TGTGCCAGCTCACCCGGACACCAAGAGACCCAGTACTTC. V usage is TRBV18 and J usage is TRBJ2-5; D not certain. Trimming stripped 3 bases from V and 0 bases from J, with 5 bases between. CDR3 size: 13 residues. Germline V CDR1 and CDR2: KGHSH, LQKENI.

This clone appeared a few times. V is TRBV28 and J is TRBJ1-1; D uncertain. Trimming removed 3 bases at V and 4 bases at J, with 12 bases between. The germline CDR1 and CDR2 sequences are MDHEN and SYDVKM. The CDR3 spans 14 residues. CDR3 residues: CASSFLRAGTEAFF. The DNA of the CDR3 is TGTGCCAGCAGTTTTTTACGGGCCGGCACTGAAGCTTTCTTT.

This clone was recorded a few times. V and J are TRBV7-9 and TRBJ2-2, with 11 bases fitting TRBD2. CDR3 length: 16 residues. Germline values: CDR1 SEHNR, CDR2 FQNEAQ (reference sequence). J gave up 3 bases and V 5 bases, and 5 bases lay outside the gene matches. The CDR3 is CASSLGLAAYTGELFF. DNA for the CDR3: TGTGCCAGCAGCCTGGGACTAGCGGCCTACACCGGGGAGCTGTTTTTT. The full variable domain, its missing parts supplied by reference TRBV7-9 and TRBJ2-2, is DTGVSQNPRHKITKRGQNVTFRCDPISEHNRLYWYRQTLGQGPEFLTYFQNEAQLEKSRLLSDRFSAERPKGSFSTLEIQRTEQGDSAMYLCASSLGLAAYTGELFFGEGSRLTVL.

V is TRBV30 and J is TRBJ2-1; D not resolved. Germline V CDR1 and CDR2: GTSNPN, SVGIG (reference sequence). Trimming pared 3 bases from V and 8 bases from J, leaving 11 bases between. This CDR3 comprises 12 residues. The CDR3 DNA reads as TGTGCCTGGAGGACCCAAGGAGATGAGCAGTTCTTC. Translating gives CAWRTQGDEQFF.

This clone has a handful of counts. Other nucleotide sequences in the sample specify the same CDR3. The gene calls are TRBV5-1 and TRBJ2-1; D is ambiguous. V was shortened by 4 bases and J by 4 bases, with 6 bases between the two germline ends. The germline gives CDR1 SGHRS, CDR2 YFSETQ. This CDR3 contains 12 residues. The CDR3 DNA follows: TGCGCCAGCAGCCCTGGGTACAATGAGCAGTTCTTC. It specifies CASSPGYNEQFF.

This sequence joins TRBV28 and TRBJ1-5; D remains ambiguous. Trimming stripped 3 bases from V and 0 bases from J, with 9 bases between. Looked up from germline, CDR1 is MDHEN and CDR2 is SYDVKM. The CDR3 is 15 amino acids. CDR3 residues: CASSFSSGSNQPQHF. CDR3 nucleotide sequence: TGTGCCAGCAGTTTTTCCAGCGGTAGCAATCAGCCCCAGCATTTT.

The V gene is TRBV10-2, the J gene TRBJ1-1, with no clear D. Germline V gene sequence: CDR1 WSHSY, CDR2 SAAADI. Between the trimmed V and J ends, which lost 8 bases and 1 base, there was a span of 8 bases. This CDR3 is 12 amino acids long. CDR3 in amino acids: CASQWSNTEAFF. The CDR3 coding sequence is TGCGCCAGCCAATGGTCGAACACTGAAGCTTTCTTT.

This clone was counted a few times. This chain links TRBV10-3 with TRBJ1-2, with D possibly being TRBD1 (6 bases). CDR3 length: 14 amino acids. Germline CDR1 ENHRY, CDR2 SYGVKD. Between the trimmed V and J ends, which lost 10 bases and 7 bases, there was a span of 22 bases. CDR3 sequence: CATAGAYPRGGYTF. CDR3 bases: TGTGCCACAGCGGGGGCCTATCCTCGAGGTGGCTACACCTTC.

This rearrangement joins TRBV7-2 to TRBJ2-1; 11 bases are shared with TRBD2. The CDR3 loop spans 17 amino acids. J gave up 1 base and V 5 bases, and 7 bases lay outside the gene matches. CDR1 and CDR2 (germline): SGHTA, FQGNSA. The chain's CDR3 is CASSPHSGGVSYNEQFF. As DNA, the CDR3 is TGTGCCAGCAGCCCCCATAGCGGGGGGGTGTCCTACAATGAGCAGTTCTTC.

The V and J genes are TRBV7-2 and TRBJ2-5; D not certain. The ends were cut back, 2 bases at V and 5 bases at J, with 9 bases in the middle. In germline, CDR1 is SGHTA, CDR2 FQGNSA. The CDR3 totals 13 residues. Here the CDR3 DNA reads TGTGCCAGCAGCTTACCCCAGCTGGAGACCCAGTACTTC. It translates to CASSLPQLETQYF.

This clone was detected only a few times. V usage is TRBV5-4 and J usage is TRBJ2-2; 11 bases are a match to TRBD1. Looked up from germline, CDR1 is SGHNT and CDR2 is YYREEE (reference sequence). The length of the CDR3 is 17 residues. Losses at the gene ends were 5 bases for V and 3 bases for J; bases not matched to a gene: 9. This chain's CDR3 is CASSPDRGQIDTGELFF. The CDR3 DNA follows: TGTGCCAGCAGTCCGGACAGGGGGCAAATCGACACCGGGGAGCTGTTTTTT.

There are a few counts of this clone. Other DNA sequences from this sample encode an identical CDR3 as well. The chain is built from TRBV2 and TRBJ2-2; D is unclear. The CDR3 sequence is 12 residues long. V shed 6 bases and J shed 2 bases, with 4 bases lying between them. Germline V gives CDR1 SNHLY, CDR2 FYNNEI. As DNA, the CDR3 is TGTGCCAGCAGCTTAAACACCGGGGAGCTGTTTTTT. Its protein product is CASSLNTGELFF.

This sequence joins TRBV4-2 and TRBJ2-1; D is possibly TRBD2 (5 bases). The V and J ends lost 4 bases and 5 bases respectively, with 18 bases between them. This CDR3 has 16 residues. Germline-derived CDR1 and CDR2 are LGHNA and YNFKEQ. CDR3 protein: CASSRAGGQYDNEQFF. CDR3 nucleotides: TGTGCCAGCAGCCGGGCCGGCGGGCAATACGACAATGAGCAGTTCTTC.

This rearrangement joins TRBV11-2 to TRBJ2-5, with 11 bases aligning to TRBD2. Trimming cost V 5 bases and J 2 bases; bases outside gene matches: 4. There are 15 residues in the CDR3. CDR1 SGHAT and CDR2 FQNNGV come from the germline V gene. This CDR3 is CASSRIAGGQETQYF. The CDR3 DNA reads TGTGCCAGCAGCCGAATAGCGGGGGGGCAAGAGACCCAGTACTTC.